This TCR beta chain comes out of a study of PD-1 blockade in classical Hodgkin lymphoma. Study overall: Nivolumab dosing for patients was 3 mg/kg, administered intravenously every 2 weeks. The study, taken as a whole, reports: The study reported lower baseline TCR diversity in newly diagnosed patients than in healthy donors. After ASCT, patients who started nivolumab under 1 year later were excluded.

Germline V lookup: CDR1 KGHSH, CDR2 LQKENI. The CDR3 has 13 amino acids. Between the trimmed V and J ends, which lost 1 base and 9 bases, there was a span of 10 bases. Here immunoSEQ multiplex PCR was the method, and the copy in TCRdb shows in-frame clones only, minus some. The sample lists more than 20,000 clones; over 60% were seen once. As concerns this clone: The target antigen is unknown.

All patients relapsed after autologous stem cell transplantation, and brentuximab vedotin exposure varied. This receptor was obtained from a human donor with classical Hodgkin lymphoma. Sequencing used peripheral blood mononuclear cells (PBMCs), obtained before the second cycle of nivolumab. V is TRBV18 and J is TRBJ2-1; possibly TRBD1 for D (6 bases). CDR3: CASSPLQGGEQFF. The CDR3 DNA follows: TGTGCCAGCTCACCACTACAGGGTGGTGAGCAGTTCTTC.